The rows below give T cell receptor beta chains drawn from one sample of a study of a mutant IDH1 vaccine in newly diagnosed glioma. The assay was immunoSEQ multiplex PCR, and TCRdb's table has in-frame clones only and misses some. The sample consists of around 64,000 clones, over 70% of them appearing once. This sample comprised peripheral blood mononuclear cells (PBMCs), obtained from a glioma patient treated with radiotherapy, temozolomide or both. These receptors came from a woman under 30 with glioma. Some clones in this sample may be carry-over from other donors' samples. CDR3s include the opening cysteine and the closing phenylalanine or tryptophan. Fields, in order: J gene, clone size, D gene, V gene, CDR3 DNA, CDR3 protein. A D gene is named only where the DNA matches it firmly. Part of the rows lack a size; the others show once, few, many or a class for expanded clones.

j_gene: TRBJ1-1
abundance: -
d_gene: TRBD1
v_gene: TRBV30
CDR3nt: TGTGCCTGGAGTGGGACAGGGAAAACTGAAGCTTTCTTT
CDR3aa: CAWSGTGKTEAFF

j_gene: TRBJ1-3
abundance: -
d_gene: -
v_gene: TRBV6-6
CDR3nt: TGTGCCACTCTGTCTGGAAACACCATATATTTT
CDR3aa: CATLSGNTIYF

j_gene: TRBJ1-2
abundance: -
d_gene: -
v_gene: TRBV30
CDR3nt: TGTGCCTGGAGTGTACGGTCGGCGGTCTATGGCTACACCTTC
CDR3aa: CAWSVRSAVYGYTF

j_gene: TRBJ2-1
abundance: -
d_gene: TRBD2
v_gene: TRBV9
CDR3nt: TGTGCCAGCAGCGGATTTAGCGGGCTTACCTACAATGAGCAGTTCTTC
CDR3aa: CASSGFSGLTYNEQFF

j_gene: TRBJ2-5
abundance: -
d_gene: TRBD2
v_gene: TRBV6-1
CDR3nt: TGTGCCAGCACGGCGGGGGGTTTCCAAGAGACCCAGTACTTC
CDR3aa: CASTAGGFQETQYF

j_gene: TRBJ1-1
abundance: -
d_gene: TRBD1
v_gene: TRBV5-1
CDR3nt: TGCGCCAGCAGCTCATACTGGACAGGGGGACGTAACACTGAAGCTTTCTTT
CDR3aa: CASSSYWTGGRNTEAFF

j_gene: TRBJ2-7
abundance: -
d_gene: -
v_gene: TRBV9
CDR3nt: TGTGCCAGCAGCGTAGAGAATGGACCCGAGCAGTACTTC
CDR3aa: CASSVENGPEQYF

j_gene: TRBJ2-6
abundance: -
d_gene: -
v_gene: TRBV15
CDR3nt: TGTGCCACTACGCACCTGAGGGGGGGCGCTGGGGCCAACGTCCTGACTTTC
CDR3aa: CATTHLRGGAGANVLTF

j_gene: TRBJ1-1
abundance: -
d_gene: -
v_gene: TRBV9
CDR3nt: TGTGCCAGCAGCGTAGGGTTGCTACTGGACACTGAAGCTTTCTTT
CDR3aa: CASSVGLLLDTEAFF

j_gene: TRBJ2-7
abundance: few
d_gene: -
v_gene: TRBV6-1
CDR3nt: TGTGCCAGCAGTTCACGGAACTCCTACGAGCAGTACTTC
CDR3aa: CASSSRNSYEQYF

j_gene: TRBJ2-7
abundance: -
d_gene: -
v_gene: TRBV12-5
CDR3nt: TGTGCTAGTGGTTCTTCAGGTCCCGAGCAGTACTTC
CDR3aa: CASGSSGPEQYF

j_gene: TRBJ2-5
abundance: -
d_gene: -
v_gene: TRBV5-1
CDR3nt: TGCGCCAGCAGCTTGCGGACATCAGGAATGGAGACCCAGTACTTC
CDR3aa: CASSLRTSGMETQYF

j_gene: TRBJ2-5
abundance: -
d_gene: -
v_gene: TRBV9
CDR3nt: TGTGCCAGCAGCGTAGACCCGAGGAGGGAGACCCAGTACTTC
CDR3aa: CASSVDPRRETQYF

j_gene: TRBJ2-5
abundance: -
d_gene: -
v_gene: TRBV29-1
CDR3nt: TGCAGCGCAGTATACGTGGGGAGGCAAGAGACCCAGTACTTC
CDR3aa: CSAVYVGRQETQYF

j_gene: TRBJ1-2
abundance: -
d_gene: -
v_gene: TRBV7-9
CDR3nt: TGTGCCAGCAGCTCCCCTGGAGGGGCCGGACTCAGAGGCTACACCTTC
CDR3aa: CASSSPGGAGLRGYTF

j_gene: TRBJ1-1
abundance: -
d_gene: -
v_gene: TRBV18
CDR3nt: TGTGCCAGCTCACCAATAGCCCCGAGCAGTAACACTGAAGCTTTCTTT
CDR3aa: CASSPIAPSSNTEAFF

j_gene: TRBJ2-7
abundance: -
d_gene: TRBD2
v_gene: TRBV5-4
CDR3nt: TGTGCCAGCAGCATTGGCACTAGCGGAGCCGCCTACGAGCAGTACTTC
CDR3aa: CASSIGTSGAAYEQYF

j_gene: TRBJ2-2
abundance: -
d_gene: TRBD1
v_gene: TRBV27
CDR3nt: TGTGCCAGCAGTTACAGGGGCGCGGACACCGGGGAGCTGTTTTTT
CDR3aa: CASSYRGADTGELFF

j_gene: TRBJ1-3
abundance: -
d_gene: TRBD1
v_gene: TRBV7-2
CDR3nt: TGTGCCAGCAGCCCTGACAGGGGGCTCGGAAACACCATATATTTT
CDR3aa: CASSPDRGLGNTIYF

j_gene: TRBJ2-7
abundance: once
d_gene: TRBD2
v_gene: TRBV13
CDR3nt: TGTGCCAGCAGCCTGGGACTAGCGGAAAGGGAGCAGTACTTC
CDR3aa: CASSLGLAEREQYF

j_gene: TRBJ1-1
abundance: -
d_gene: -
v_gene: TRBV6-1
CDR3nt: TGTGCCAGCAGTGAAGAGGCGGCTTTCTTT
CDR3aa: CASSEEAAFF

j_gene: TRBJ2-7
abundance: -
d_gene: -
v_gene: TRBV5-6
CDR3nt: TGTGCCAGCAGCGCAAACGGGGTTTACGAGCAGTACTTC
CDR3aa: CASSANGVYEQYF

j_gene: TRBJ1-1
abundance: few
d_gene: -
v_gene: TRBV20-1
CDR3nt: TGCAGTGCTAGAATGAACACTGAAGCTTTCTTT
CDR3aa: CSARMNTEAFF

j_gene: TRBJ2-7
abundance: -
d_gene: -
v_gene: TRBV5-4
CDR3nt: TGTGCCAGCAGCTTGTCCACTCTAAGCGAGCAGTACTTC
CDR3aa: CASSLSTLSEQYF

j_gene: TRBJ1-2
abundance: -
d_gene: -
v_gene: TRBV5-1
CDR3nt: TGCGCCAGCAGCTTGGGCAGCCCCGGCAGCTACACCTTC
CDR3aa: CASSLGSPGSYTF

j_gene: TRBJ1-1
abundance: -
d_gene: -
v_gene: TRBV14
CDR3nt: TGTGCCAGCAGCCAGCCCCGCTCGGGAGCGAACACTGAAGCTTTCTTT
CDR3aa: CASSQPRSGANTEAFF

j_gene: TRBJ2-5
abundance: -
d_gene: TRBD2
v_gene: TRBV2
CDR3nt: TGTGCCAGCAGGGGACTAGCGGGAGGACCACAAGAGACCCAGTACTTC
CDR3aa: CASRGLAGGPQETQYF

j_gene: TRBJ1-2
abundance: -
d_gene: TRBD1
v_gene: TRBV6-1
CDR3nt: TGTGCCAGCAGTCCCGGGACAGGGGGCAGCTATGGCTACACCTTC
CDR3aa: CASSPGTGGSYGYTF

j_gene: TRBJ2-5
abundance: -
d_gene: TRBD1
v_gene: TRBV11-2
CDR3nt: TGTGCCAGCAGCTTGACAGGGGGGGATTTACAGACCCAGTACTTC
CDR3aa: CASSLTGGDLQTQYF

j_gene: TRBJ2-7
abundance: -
d_gene: -
v_gene: TRBV6-5
CDR3nt: TGTGCCAGCAGTTACTCTCCAGCCTCCTACGAGCAGTACTTC
CDR3aa: CASSYSPASYEQYF

j_gene: TRBJ2-7
abundance: -
d_gene: -
v_gene: TRBV5-1
CDR3nt: TGCGCCAGCAGCCCCACAGCTTACGAGCAGTACTTC
CDR3aa: CASSPTAYEQYF

j_gene: TRBJ2-3
abundance: -
d_gene: -
v_gene: TRBV4-1
CDR3nt: TGCGCCAGCAGCCTCATGGGAGGTATCACAGATACGCAGTATTTT
CDR3aa: CASSLMGGITDTQYF

j_gene: TRBJ1-5
abundance: -
d_gene: -
v_gene: TRBV21-1
CDR3nt: TGTGCCAGCAGCAAGGGGAGGCAGGGAAGGAAGCAGCCCCAGCATTTT
CDR3aa: CASSKGRQGRKQPQHF

j_gene: TRBJ2-2
abundance: -
d_gene: -
v_gene: TRBV29-1
CDR3nt: TGCAGCGCCCGACAGGGGAGGGACACCGGGGAGCTGTTTTTT
CDR3aa: CSARQGRDTGELFF

j_gene: TRBJ1-5
abundance: -
d_gene: -
v_gene: TRBV27
CDR3nt: TGTGCCAGCAGTGATCGGGACGGGCCTTATAGCAATCAGCCCCAGCATTTT
CDR3aa: CASSDRDGPYSNQPQHF

j_gene: TRBJ2-3
abundance: once
d_gene: -
v_gene: TRBV29-1
CDR3nt: TGCAGCGTTGAAAGGGGAGGGGGCTTGAGCCGGCGCACAGATACGCAGTATTTT
CDR3aa: CSVERGGGLSRRTDTQYF

j_gene: TRBJ1-2
abundance: -
d_gene: TRBD1
v_gene: TRBV19
CDR3nt: TGTGCCACCCAGTCGACAGGTACAGGGGTATATGGCTACACCTTC
CDR3aa: CATQSTGTGVYGYTF

j_gene: TRBJ2-5
abundance: -
d_gene: -
v_gene: TRBV30
CDR3nt: TGTGCCTGGTTAGGGGACCCTCCCCGGCCCCAGTACTTC
CDR3aa: CAWLGDPPRPQYF

j_gene: TRBJ1-4
abundance: -
d_gene: -
v_gene: TRBV2
CDR3nt: TGTGCCAGCACCCAGACAGGTTATGAAAAACTGTTTTTT
CDR3aa: CASTQTGYEKLFF

j_gene: TRBJ2-5
abundance: once
d_gene: TRBD2
v_gene: TRBV9
CDR3nt: TGTGCCAGCAGCGTAGGGTCGGGACTAGACTTATCTCTTGAGACCCAGTACTTC
CDR3aa: CASSVGSGLDLSLETQYF

j_gene: TRBJ1-2
abundance: once
d_gene: -
v_gene: TRBV6-4
CDR3nt: TGTGCCAGCAGCCAGGAGGGAGACCCCTTCTATGGCTACACCTTC
CDR3aa: CASSQEGDPFYGYTF

j_gene: TRBJ1-1
abundance: -
d_gene: -
v_gene: TRBV5-1
CDR3nt: TGCGCCAGCAGCAGAGACAGGAACACTGAAGCTTTCTTT
CDR3aa: CASSRDRNTEAFF

j_gene: TRBJ1-2
abundance: -
d_gene: TRBD1
v_gene: TRBV4-2
CDR3nt: TGTGCCAGCAGCCAAGGAGGAGGGACAGCTCTCACCTTC
CDR3aa: CASSQGGGTALTF